This TCR beta chain was recorded in a study of precursors of human CD4 cytotoxic T cells (dated 2018 in TCRdb). A note on the overall study: In total, CD4+ memory subsets from 11 to 15 donors went into the bulk TCR-seq analysis. Sequences for both the TCRalpha and TCRbeta chains came out of the TCR-seq analysis of some 13 donors (table S7). The study at large found these results: The limitation that the direction of differentiation between precursor and effector cells cannot be definitively established by a human observational design was noted by the authors. Compared with the TCM and TEM subsets, the IL-7Rhigh and IL-7R- TEMRA subsets had more restricted TCR repertoires, marked by lower diversity and more expanded clonotypes. Some bulk TCR-seq comparisons included only 13 of the 14 donors, suggesting not every subset was available for every donor. A bigger share of IL-7Rhigh TEMRA clonotypes consisted of expanded effector clonotypes than was the case for TEM or TCM clonotypes.

From the cysteine up to the phenylalanine, the CDR3 has a length of 12 residues. Of the read, only the CDR3 DNA is kept; its 36 bases are in frame from base 1. Ends trimmed: V by 4 bases, J by 5 bases; bases unmatched to a gene: 1. The germline V gene provides CDR1 SQVTM and CDR2 ANQGSEA. TCRdb lists the instrument as Illumina MiSeq. The original methods were these. Repertoire diversity was measured with the Shannon-Wiener index computed in VDJtools. A TCRbeta clonotype was considered expanded if its clonotype frequency was 3 or more. The raw public reads went through TCRdb reprocessing: fastp at Q25, MiXCR clone calling, in-frame beta chains kept. Rows matching on CDR3 protein sequence are summarized as one entry with the most common DNA and genes. The V and J calls follow TCRdb's processing rather than the paper's. The table for this sample lists about 410 distinct CDR3 sequences; 21% of them were counted only once. More than 15% of the sample goes to the ten largest clones.

This clonotype was observed a handful of times. Its antigen is not yet known. Being one base from a much bigger clone, this may be a read error. To test for a precursor-effector relationship among CD4 cytotoxic T cells, four sorted CD4+ memory subsets (TCM, TEM, IL-7Rhigh TEMRA, IL-7R- TEMRA) underwent bulk UMI-based TCR sequencing. Cells were obtained from peripheral blood mononuclear cells isolated from human blood. This sequence originates from a human donor in good health. The chain couples TRBV29-1 to TRBJ1-5, with 8 bases aligning to TRBD1. The sequenced material came from memory CD4+ T cells from blood (PBMCs). The CDR3: CSVGTGYQPQHF. The sequenced DNA: TGCAGCGTTGGGACAGGGTATCAGCCCCAGCATTTT.